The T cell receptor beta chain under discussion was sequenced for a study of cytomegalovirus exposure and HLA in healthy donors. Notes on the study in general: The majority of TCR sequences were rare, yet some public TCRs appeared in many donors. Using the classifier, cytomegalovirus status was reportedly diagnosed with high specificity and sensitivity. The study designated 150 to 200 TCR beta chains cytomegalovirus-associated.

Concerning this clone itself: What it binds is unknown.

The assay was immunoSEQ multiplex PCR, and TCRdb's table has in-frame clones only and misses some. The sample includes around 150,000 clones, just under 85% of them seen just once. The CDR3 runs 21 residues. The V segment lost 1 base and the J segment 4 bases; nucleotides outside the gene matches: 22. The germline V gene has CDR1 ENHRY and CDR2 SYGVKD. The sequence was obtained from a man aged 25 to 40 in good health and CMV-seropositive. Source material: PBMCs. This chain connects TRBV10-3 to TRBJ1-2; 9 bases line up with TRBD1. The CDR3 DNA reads TGTGCCATCAGTGAGTATCGTAACCGGAGGACAGGGGAGACCGGATCCTATGGCTACACCTTC. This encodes CAISEYRNRRTGETGSYGYTF.